This TCR beta chain was sequenced for a study of beta chain features in type 1 diabetes. Study-level background: Patients and healthy donors were similar in age, gender and cell yields. Study outcomes and limitations: Sequencing used cDNA, and cells with high TCR expression could therefore be over-represented. The question left open here concerned HLA type influencing TCRB rearrangement.

Every isolated RNA sample was fully reverse transcribed, so sequencing captured expressed TCRB transcripts. Here immunoSEQ multiplex PCR was the method, and the copy in TCRdb shows in-frame clones only, minus some. The sample holds nearly 250,000 clones, 13% to 15% seen once. Points on this clone: Its antigen is unknown.

Each donor gave one heparinised blood draw averaging around 120 mL. The sequence derives from a middle-aged woman in good health. Input material: naive CD4+ T cells from blood.

CDR3 protein: CASSIGTSGGTIGEQFF. The CDR3 nucleotides are TGTGCCAGTAGTATTGGGACTAGCGGGGGAACCATAGGGGAGCAGTTCTTC. The chain combines TRBV19 with TRBJ2-1; TRBD2 matches at 14 bases. Germline CDR1 and CDR2: LNHDA and SQIVND (reference sequence). The CDR3 runs 17 residues. The V and J ends lost 3 bases and 10 bases, in that order; junction bases with no gene match: 11.